Listed below are T cell receptor beta chains from one sample, sequenced in a study of regulatory T cells in long-lasting Graves disease. One entry per CDR3 protein results from TCRdb running MiXCR on the multiplex PCR reads. The sample includes fewer than 550,000 distinct CDR3 sequences, 20% to 25% of them seen just once. The material was peripheral blood mononuclear cells (PBMCs), obtained when the disease was refractory, from a patient treated with antithyroid drugs. These receptors were collected from a female donor with Graves disease. CDR3s include the opening cysteine and the closing phenylalanine or tryptophan. The D gene is left open where the match is weak. The size of a clone is reported for some rows only, either as once, few or many, or as a class for expanded clones.

abundance | d_gene | j_gene | v_gene | CDR3aa | CDR3nt
many | NA | TRBJ1-2 | TRBV12-3/TRBV12-4 | CASSLGQANLGYTF | TGTGCCAGCAGTTTGGGGCAGGCTAATCTTGGCTACACCTTC
NA | NA | TRBJ2-7 | TRBV11-1 | CASSSPRGAEQYF | TGTGCCAGCAGCTCGCCCCGGGGGGCCGAGCAGTACTTC
many | TRBD2 | TRBJ2-5 | TRBV28 | CASSPPGGTAQETQYF | TGTGCCAGCAGCCCCCCGGGAGGGACGGCACAAGAGACCCAGTACTTC
NA | NA | TRBJ1-3 | TRBV5-5 | CASSLAGGFGGNTIYF | TGTGCCAGCAGCTTGGCGGGGGGCTTCGGTGGAAACACCATATATTTT
few | TRBD2 | TRBJ2-3 | TRBV10-3 | CAISESTRGDTDTQYF | TGTGCCATCAGTGAGTCGACTCGGGGGGACACAGATACGCAGTATTTT
few | TRBD2 | TRBJ2-2 | TRBV2 | CASTWRAGGLNTGELFF | TGTGCCAGCACCTGGAGAGCGGGGGGCCTTAACACCGGGGAGCTGTTTTTT
few | NA | TRBJ1-5 | TRBV20-1 | CSARSQSNQPQHF | TGCAGTGCTAGAAGCCAGAGCAATCAGCCCCAGCATTTT
few | NA | TRBJ1-1 | TRBV6-2/TRBV6-3 | CASSYSSRLEAFF | TGTGCCAGCAGTTACTCCTCCCGACTTGAAGCTTTCTTT
many | NA | TRBJ1-1 | TRBV20-1 | CSAREVGNTEAFF | TGCAGTGCTAGAGAGGTGGGGAACACTGAAGCTTTCTTT
few | NA | TRBJ2-7 | TRBV6-1 | CASKSSGDNSYEQYF | TGTGCCAGCAAATCCTCCGGCGATAACTCCTACGAGCAGTACTTC
NA | NA | TRBJ2-3 | TRBV29-1 | CSVAASTDTQYF | TGCAGCGTTGCAGCGAGCACAGATACGCAGTATTTT
NA | NA | TRBJ2-6 | TRBV6-2/TRBV6-3 | CASSYGGPGANVLTF | TGTGCCAGCAGTTACGGGGGCCCTGGGGCCAACGTCCTGACTTTC
few | TRBD1 | TRBJ2-5 | TRBV12-3/TRBV12-4 | CASTTDRAQETQYF | TGTGCCAGCACCACCGACAGGGCCCAAGAGACCCAGTACTTC
NA | NA | TRBJ2-5 | TRBV20-1 | CSATRGYQGTQYF | TGCAGTGCCACAAGGGGGTACCAAGGGACCCAGTACTTC
many | NA | TRBJ1-5 | TRBV6-1 | CASRESEGYQPQHF | TGTGCCAGCAGGGAGAGCGAGGGGTATCAGCCCCAGCATTTT